The source of this TCR beta chain is a study of T cells in narcolepsy. Study-wide points: Comparing one patient's CSF and blood CD4+ clonotypes highlighted HCRT- and TRIB2-specific autoreactive clonotypes.

Worth noting for this clone: Antigen specificity is unknown.

Generated by immunoSEQ multiplex PCR, the TCRdb table keeps only in-frame clones and is missing some. The table has about 33,000 clones, 84% seen once. CDR1 and CDR2 (germline): WNHNN, SYGVQD (reference sequence). This CDR3 region has 15 residues. V lost 5 bases to trimming and J lost 5 bases; unmatched junction nucleotides: 7. This rearrangement joins TRBV10-1 to TRBJ2-1, with 9 bases fitting TRBD2. The sample comprised CD45RA- memory CD4+ T cells from PBMCs. This receptor was identified in a human donor with narcolepsy. CDR3 protein: CASSPTGLADNEQFF. CDR3 DNA sequence: TGCGCCAGCAGTCCCACGGGACTAGCAGACAATGAGCAGTTCTTC.